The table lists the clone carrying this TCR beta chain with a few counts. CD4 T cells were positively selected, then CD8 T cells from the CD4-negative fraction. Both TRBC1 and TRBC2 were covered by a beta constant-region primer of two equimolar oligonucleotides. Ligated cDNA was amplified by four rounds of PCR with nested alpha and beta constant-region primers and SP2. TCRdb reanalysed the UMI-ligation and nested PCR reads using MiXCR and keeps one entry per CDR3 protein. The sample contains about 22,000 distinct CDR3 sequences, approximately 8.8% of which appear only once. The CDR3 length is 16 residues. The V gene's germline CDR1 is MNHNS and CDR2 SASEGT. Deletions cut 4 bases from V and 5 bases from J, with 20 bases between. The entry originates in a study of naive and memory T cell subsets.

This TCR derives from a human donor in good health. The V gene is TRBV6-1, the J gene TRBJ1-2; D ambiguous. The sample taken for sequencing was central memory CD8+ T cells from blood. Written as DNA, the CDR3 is TGTGCCAGCAGTGCCCCTGACGGAGGTTGGCAATATGGCTACACCTTC. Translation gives CASSAPDGGWQYGYTF.